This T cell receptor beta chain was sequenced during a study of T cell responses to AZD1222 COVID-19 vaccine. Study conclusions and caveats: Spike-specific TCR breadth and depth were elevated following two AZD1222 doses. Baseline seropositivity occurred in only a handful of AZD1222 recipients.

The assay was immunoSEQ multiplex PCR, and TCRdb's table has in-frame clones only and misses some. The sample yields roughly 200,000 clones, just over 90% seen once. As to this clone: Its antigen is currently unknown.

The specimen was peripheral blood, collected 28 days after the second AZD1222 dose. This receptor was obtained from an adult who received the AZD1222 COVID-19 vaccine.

In DNA form, the CDR3 reads TGTGCCAGCAGTTACGGACAGGCAGGGTCCTACGAGCAGTACTTC. Translated: CASSYGQAGSYEQYF. The rearrangement joins TRBV6-5 to TRBJ2-7, with 7 bases fitting TRBD1. Germline trimming cut 2 bases from V and 1 base from J; bases unmatched to any gene: 5. Germline CDR1 is MNHEY and CDR2 is SVGAGI. This CDR3 region has 15 residues.